The rows below give T cell receptor beta chains drawn from one sample of a study of radiation and T cells in renal cell carcinoma. Libraries were prepared by immunoSEQ multiplex PCR; TCRdb keeps only in-frame clonotypes and omits some of them. The profile covers approximately 150,000 clones, with less than 90% appearing a single time and 15% to 20% taken by the ten largest. Sample: blood, taken from a patient whose treatment included radiotherapy and nephrectomy. The receptors stem from a woman between 45 and 65 years old with renal cell carcinoma. The CDR3 runs from the conserved cysteine through the conserved F or W. The D gene is left open where the match is weak. Only part of the rows carry a size: once, few, many, or a class if the clone is expanded.

J gene: TRBJ2-1; clone size: NA; V gene: TRBV13; D gene: NA; CDR3 protein: CASSFLAGSPYNEQFF
J gene: TRBJ1-1; clone size: NA; V gene: TRBV19; D gene: TRBD1; CDR3 protein: CASSKRTGGVTEAFF
J gene: TRBJ1-5; clone size: NA; V gene: TRBV7-8; D gene: TRBD1; CDR3 protein: CASSRGRQGAGQPQHF
J gene: TRBJ1-5; clone size: NA; V gene: TRBV28; D gene: NA; CDR3 protein: CANRQTGSNQPQHF
J gene: TRBJ1-2; clone size: NA; V gene: TRBV5-1; D gene: NA; CDR3 protein: CASSGEPQGRGYGYTF
J gene: TRBJ2-2; clone size: NA; V gene: TRBV2; D gene: NA; CDR3 protein: CASSLRAPTNTGELFF
J gene: TRBJ1-2; clone size: NA; V gene: TRBV28; D gene: NA; CDR3 protein: CASSPPLGGYTF
J gene: TRBJ1-1; clone size: NA; V gene: TRBV6-6; D gene: NA; CDR3 protein: CASTTFKTDTEAFF
J gene: TRBJ2-1; clone size: NA; V gene: TRBV9; D gene: NA; CDR3 protein: CASSPLPDPSSNEQFF
J gene: TRBJ2-7; clone size: once; V gene: TRBV5-1; D gene: NA; CDR3 protein: CASSSSAIYEQYF
J gene: TRBJ2-1; clone size: NA; V gene: TRBV5-8; D gene: NA; CDR3 protein: CASTPRVGPGRDNEQFF
J gene: TRBJ2-7; clone size: NA; V gene: TRBV19; D gene: NA; CDR3 protein: CASSREQESREQYF
J gene: TRBJ1-2; clone size: NA; V gene: TRBV19; D gene: NA; CDR3 protein: CASSTDRYGGYTF
J gene: TRBJ1-4; clone size: NA; V gene: TRBV4-2; D gene: NA; CDR3 protein: CASSPPRTDGNEKLFF
J gene: TRBJ1-5; clone size: NA; V gene: TRBV7-2; D gene: NA; CDR3 protein: CASSPGLYQPQHF
J gene: TRBJ1-1; clone size: few; V gene: TRBV27; D gene: NA; CDR3 protein: CASSTQDRNTEAFF
J gene: TRBJ2-5; clone size: NA; V gene: TRBV4-2; D gene: NA; CDR3 protein: CASSHDLGGETQYF
J gene: TRBJ1-4; clone size: NA; V gene: TRBV18; D gene: NA; CDR3 protein: CASSPGRRNEKLFF
J gene: TRBJ1-2; clone size: once; V gene: TRBV5-1; D gene: NA; CDR3 protein: CASSLGQESSNYGYTF
J gene: TRBJ1-2; clone size: NA; V gene: TRBV6-1; D gene: NA; CDR3 protein: CASSAPLLGHTF
J gene: TRBJ2-5; clone size: NA; V gene: TRBV2; D gene: NA; CDR3 protein: CASRTFGETQYF
J gene: TRBJ1-2; clone size: NA; V gene: TRBV7-2; D gene: TRBD1; CDR3 protein: CASSVQGQGAGGYTF
J gene: TRBJ2-3; clone size: NA; V gene: TRBV9; D gene: TRBD1; CDR3 protein: CASSVVVRGTDTQYF
J gene: TRBJ1-2; clone size: NA; V gene: TRBV27; D gene: TRBD1; CDR3 protein: CASSLRQGVYGYTF
J gene: TRBJ2-7; clone size: NA; V gene: TRBV6-1; D gene: TRBD1; CDR3 protein: CASRTLGTGFEQYF
J gene: TRBJ2-2; clone size: many; V gene: TRBV7-9; D gene: NA; CDR3 protein: CASSFPGGPLLAGELFF
J gene: TRBJ1-5; clone size: NA; V gene: TRBV28; D gene: NA; CDR3 protein: CASSLFRARQPQHF
J gene: TRBJ2-7; clone size: NA; V gene: TRBV28; D gene: TRBD2; CDR3 protein: CATGLGLDYEQYF
J gene: TRBJ1-2; clone size: NA; V gene: TRBV5-1; D gene: NA; CDR3 protein: CASSPLTEYGYTF
J gene: TRBJ2-5; clone size: NA; V gene: TRBV28; D gene: NA; CDR3 protein: CASTLGGHMYQETQYF
J gene: TRBJ1-1; clone size: once; V gene: TRBV10-3; D gene: NA; CDR3 protein: CATWETTEAFF
J gene: TRBJ1-4; clone size: NA; V gene: TRBV7-9; D gene: NA; CDR3 protein: CASGDEKLFF
J gene: TRBJ2-2; clone size: NA; V gene: TRBV7-3; D gene: TRBD2; CDR3 protein: CASSLQLAGVTGELFF
J gene: TRBJ1-1; clone size: NA; V gene: TRBV5-6; D gene: NA; CDR3 protein: CATFWRGGTEAFF
J gene: TRBJ2-2; clone size: NA; V gene: TRBV7-3; D gene: NA; CDR3 protein: CASSSYTGELFF
J gene: TRBJ2-7; clone size: NA; V gene: TRBV5-4; D gene: TRBD1; CDR3 protein: CASSPGQDSYEQYF
J gene: TRBJ1-1; clone size: NA; V gene: TRBV19; D gene: TRBD1; CDR3 protein: CASSRDNRGRLGTTEAFF
J gene: TRBJ2-5; clone size: few; V gene: TRBV6-5; D gene: TRBD2; CDR3 protein: CASSLELAGGQETQYF
J gene: TRBJ2-5; clone size: NA; V gene: TRBV7-6; D gene: TRBD2; CDR3 protein: CASSLGRLAFSNAIQETQYF
J gene: TRBJ1-1; clone size: few; V gene: TRBV6-5; D gene: NA; CDR3 protein: CASSRDNTEAFF
J gene: TRBJ2-7; clone size: NA; V gene: TRBV9; D gene: NA; CDR3 protein: CASSVAAASYEQYF
J gene: TRBJ2-7; clone size: NA; V gene: TRBV23-1; D gene: NA; CDR3 protein: CASSQWEGLPSYEQYF
J gene: TRBJ2-7; clone size: NA; V gene: TRBV6-6; D gene: TRBD2; CDR3 protein: CASSRLRGAYEQYF
J gene: TRBJ1-2; clone size: NA; V gene: TRBV20-1; D gene: NA; CDR3 protein: CSARAGDGYTF
J gene: TRBJ1-2; clone size: NA; V gene: TRBV4-3; D gene: NA; CDR3 protein: CASSQGATYGYTF
J gene: TRBJ2-5; clone size: NA; V gene: TRBV28; D gene: TRBD2; CDR3 protein: CASRKSGVQETQYF
J gene: TRBJ2-2; clone size: NA; V gene: TRBV2; D gene: TRBD2; CDR3 protein: CASSFTSGVRTGELFF
J gene: TRBJ2-7; clone size: NA; V gene: TRBV27; D gene: NA; CDR3 protein: CASSLTPAYEQYF
J gene: TRBJ1-4; clone size: NA; V gene: TRBV28; D gene: NA; CDR3 protein: CASKEAATNEKLFF
J gene: TRBJ2-6; clone size: NA; V gene: TRBV18; D gene: NA; CDR3 protein: CASSRVRGSGANVLTF
J gene: TRBJ1-5; clone size: NA; V gene: TRBV30; D gene: NA; CDR3 protein: CAWGHRQLNQPQHF
J gene: TRBJ2-3; clone size: NA; V gene: TRBV9; D gene: NA; CDR3 protein: CASSAVAADTQYF
J gene: TRBJ2-5; clone size: NA; V gene: TRBV7-8; D gene: NA; CDR3 protein: CASSQKAGTPDGTQYF